This is a list of T cell receptor beta chains from one sample in a study of human T cells and chemical hapten exposure. From the RACE reads, TCRdb called clonotypes with MiXCR, one entry per CDR3 protein. Counted here are tens of thousands of distinct CDR3 sequences, about 8.7% occurring once; the ten biggest clones make up 2.5% to 3%. Sequenced sample: whole blood. The receptors originated from a female donor in good health. Some clones in this sample may be carry-over from other donors' samples. The CDR3 runs from the conserved cysteine through the conserved F or W. Each record gives: clone size, J gene, CDR3 length, V gene, D gene, CDR3 protein, CDR3 DNA. D genes are given only for firm matches. Some rows have no size entry. The others give once, few or many, or a class for an expanded clone.

clone size: NA
J gene: TRBJ1-5
CDR3 length: 15
V gene: TRBV20-1
D gene: TRBD1
CDR3 protein: CSADKQGMRNQPQHF
CDR3 DNA: TGCAGTGCTGATAAACAGGGGATGCGCAATCAGCCCCAGCATTTT

clone size: few
J gene: TRBJ2-7
CDR3 length: 14
V gene: TRBV29-1
D gene: NA
CDR3 protein: CSGRTGTPTRGQYF
CDR3 DNA: TGCAGCGGAAGAACCGGGACCCCAACAAGGGGGCAGTACTTC

clone size: NA
J gene: TRBJ1-5
CDR3 length: 17
V gene: TRBV6-5
D gene: TRBD1
CDR3 protein: CASSSLPGGADNQPQHF
CDR3 DNA: TGTGCCAGCAGTTCGTTACCAGGGGGCGCCGACAATCAGCCCCAGCATTTT

clone size: NA
J gene: TRBJ1-5
CDR3 length: 13
V gene: TRBV6-2/TRBV6-3
D gene: NA
CDR3 protein: CASSSAGEGPQHF
CDR3 DNA: TGTGCCAGCAGTTCGGCGGGCGAAGGGCCCCAGCATTTT

clone size: NA
J gene: TRBJ2-7
CDR3 length: 14
V gene: TRBV11-2
D gene: NA
CDR3 protein: CASSPSPGFYEQYF
CDR3 DNA: TGTGCCAGCAGCCCCTCTCCGGGCTTCTACGAGCAGTACTTC

clone size: few
J gene: TRBJ2-6
CDR3 length: 18
V gene: TRBV19
D gene: NA
CDR3 protein: CASSIYLDSRSGANVLTF
CDR3 DNA: TGTGCCAGTAGTATCTACCTCGACAGTCGCTCTGGGGCCAACGTCCTGACTTTC

clone size: NA
J gene: TRBJ2-1
CDR3 length: 15
V gene: TRBV6-2/TRBV6-3
D gene: NA
CDR3 protein: CASSYTRRSYNEQFF
CDR3 DNA: TGTGCCAGCAGTTACACCAGGAGGTCATACAATGAGCAGTTCTTC

clone size: few
J gene: TRBJ2-7
CDR3 length: 16
V gene: TRBV23-1
D gene: NA
CDR3 protein: CASSPSRPSGSYEQYF
CDR3 DNA: TGCGCCAGCAGTCCCTCCCGACCCAGCGGCTCCTACGAGCAGTACTTC

clone size: many
J gene: TRBJ2-3
CDR3 length: 17
V gene: TRBV28
D gene: NA
CDR3 protein: CASSSIPRADKRDTQYF
CDR3 DNA: TGTGCCAGCAGTTCCATACCCCGGGCCGACAAACGAGATACGCAGTATTTT

clone size: few
J gene: TRBJ2-5
CDR3 length: 17
V gene: TRBV25-1
D gene: NA
CDR3 protein: CASSVPTSGGVKETQYF
CDR3 DNA: TGTGCCAGCAGTGTCCCAACTTCCGGAGGTGTCAAAGAGACCCAGTACTTC

clone size: NA
J gene: TRBJ2-3
CDR3 length: 15
V gene: TRBV5-5
D gene: NA
CDR3 protein: CASSQDWRSTDTQYF
CDR3 DNA: TGTGCCAGCAGCCAGGACTGGCGGAGCACAGATACGCAGTATTTT

clone size: few
J gene: TRBJ2-5
CDR3 length: 16
V gene: TRBV20-1
D gene: NA
CDR3 protein: CSAATYRATGVETQYF
CDR3 DNA: TGCAGTGCTGCTACTTACAGGGCCACGGGGGTAGAGACCCAGTACTTC

clone size: NA
J gene: TRBJ1-5
CDR3 length: 15
V gene: TRBV6-2/TRBV6-3
D gene: NA
CDR3 protein: CASSGGRHSNQPQHF
CDR3 DNA: TGTGCCAGCAGTGGGGGGCGACATAGCAATCAGCCCCAGCATTTT

clone size: few
J gene: TRBJ2-7
CDR3 length: 12
V gene: TRBV7-9
D gene: NA
CDR3 protein: CASRIGSGEQYF
CDR3 DNA: TGTGCCAGCAGGATAGGGTCGGGCGAGCAGTACTTC

clone size: many
J gene: TRBJ1-1
CDR3 length: 16
V gene: TRBV7-2
D gene: NA
CDR3 protein: CASSPRAGQGNTEAFF
CDR3 DNA: TGTGCCAGCAGCCCGAGGGCGGGGCAGGGTAACACTGAAGCTTTCTTT

clone size: NA
J gene: TRBJ1-2
CDR3 length: 13
V gene: TRBV20-1
D gene: NA
CDR3 protein: CSARKAGNYGYTF
CDR3 DNA: TGCAGTGCTAGAAAAGCAGGCAACTATGGCTACACCTTC

clone size: many
J gene: TRBJ2-3
CDR3 length: 15
V gene: TRBV6-5
D gene: NA
CDR3 protein: CASRIQGLSTDTQYF
CDR3 DNA: TGTGCCAGCAGAATACAGGGCCTTAGCACAGATACGCAGTATTTT

clone size: NA
J gene: TRBJ2-5
CDR3 length: 14
V gene: TRBV20-1
D gene: TRBD2
CDR3 protein: CSAYREGLQETQYF
CDR3 DNA: TGCAGTGCATACCGGGAGGGACTCCAAGAGACCCAGTACTTC

clone size: NA
J gene: TRBJ2-6
CDR3 length: 15
V gene: TRBV19
D gene: NA
CDR3 protein: CASTDFHSGANVLTF
CDR3 DNA: TGTGCCAGTACAGACTTCCACTCTGGGGCCAACGTCCTGACTTTC

clone size: many
J gene: TRBJ2-7
CDR3 length: 15
V gene: TRBV6-5
D gene: NA
CDR3 protein: CASSSPDTGTYEQYF
CDR3 DNA: TGTGCCAGCAGTTCCCCCGACACGGGAACCTACGAGCAGTACTTC

clone size: NA
J gene: TRBJ1-1
CDR3 length: 11
V gene: TRBV28
D gene: TRBD1
CDR3 protein: CASSPDRRAFF
CDR3 DNA: TGTGCCAGCAGCCCGGACAGGCGGGCTTTCTTT

clone size: few
J gene: TRBJ2-7
CDR3 length: 15
V gene: TRBV11-2
D gene: TRBD1
CDR3 protein: CASSLGVTGAGEQYF
CDR3 DNA: TGTGCCAGCAGCTTAGGAGTTACAGGGGCTGGCGAGCAGTACTTC

clone size: many
J gene: TRBJ1-3
CDR3 length: 16
V gene: TRBV7-8
D gene: NA
CDR3 protein: CASSLRVLLSGNTIYF
CDR3 DNA: TGTGCCAGCAGCTTAAGGGTTCTACTCTCTGGAAACACCATATATTTT

clone size: few
J gene: TRBJ2-3
CDR3 length: 17
V gene: TRBV7-6
D gene: NA
CDR3 protein: CASSSGLGYRGGDTQYF
CDR3 DNA: TGTGCCAGCAGCTCAGGGTTAGGCTACCGCGGTGGAGATACGCAGTATTTT

clone size: NA
J gene: TRBJ2-7
CDR3 length: 15
V gene: TRBV28
D gene: TRBD1
CDR3 protein: CASSFQDRGPDEQYF
CDR3 DNA: TGTGCCAGCAGTTTCCAGGACAGGGGCCCGGACGAGCAGTACTTC

clone size: many
J gene: TRBJ2-7
CDR3 length: 17
V gene: TRBV20-1
D gene: TRBD2
CDR3 protein: CSARDLAGGPQPYEQYF
CDR3 DNA: TGCAGTGCTAGAGATCTAGCGGGAGGGCCCCAACCCTACGAGCAGTACTTC